This T cell receptor beta chain stems from a study of blood T cell repertoires in COVID-19. Sequencing was performed with immunoSEQ multiplex PCR; in TCRdb, only in-frame clones are kept and a portion is missing. The sample carries 200,000 or so clones, around 90% recorded once. This CDR3 is built from 16 residues. The J segment lost 2 bases and the V segment lost 1 base, leaving 5 bases of the junction unmatched. Germline values: CDR1 KGHSH, CDR2 LQKENI. The chain has TRBV18 and TRBJ2-1; 7 nucleotides match TRBD1. The sequencing input was PBMCs or T cells enriched from blood (not recorded which). This TCR derives from a woman in her thirties who had been exposed to COVID-19. DNA of the CDR3: TGTGCCAGCTCACCACGGCGAGGGGGCGCCTACAATGAGCAGTTCTTC. It specifies CASSPRRGGAYNEQFF.